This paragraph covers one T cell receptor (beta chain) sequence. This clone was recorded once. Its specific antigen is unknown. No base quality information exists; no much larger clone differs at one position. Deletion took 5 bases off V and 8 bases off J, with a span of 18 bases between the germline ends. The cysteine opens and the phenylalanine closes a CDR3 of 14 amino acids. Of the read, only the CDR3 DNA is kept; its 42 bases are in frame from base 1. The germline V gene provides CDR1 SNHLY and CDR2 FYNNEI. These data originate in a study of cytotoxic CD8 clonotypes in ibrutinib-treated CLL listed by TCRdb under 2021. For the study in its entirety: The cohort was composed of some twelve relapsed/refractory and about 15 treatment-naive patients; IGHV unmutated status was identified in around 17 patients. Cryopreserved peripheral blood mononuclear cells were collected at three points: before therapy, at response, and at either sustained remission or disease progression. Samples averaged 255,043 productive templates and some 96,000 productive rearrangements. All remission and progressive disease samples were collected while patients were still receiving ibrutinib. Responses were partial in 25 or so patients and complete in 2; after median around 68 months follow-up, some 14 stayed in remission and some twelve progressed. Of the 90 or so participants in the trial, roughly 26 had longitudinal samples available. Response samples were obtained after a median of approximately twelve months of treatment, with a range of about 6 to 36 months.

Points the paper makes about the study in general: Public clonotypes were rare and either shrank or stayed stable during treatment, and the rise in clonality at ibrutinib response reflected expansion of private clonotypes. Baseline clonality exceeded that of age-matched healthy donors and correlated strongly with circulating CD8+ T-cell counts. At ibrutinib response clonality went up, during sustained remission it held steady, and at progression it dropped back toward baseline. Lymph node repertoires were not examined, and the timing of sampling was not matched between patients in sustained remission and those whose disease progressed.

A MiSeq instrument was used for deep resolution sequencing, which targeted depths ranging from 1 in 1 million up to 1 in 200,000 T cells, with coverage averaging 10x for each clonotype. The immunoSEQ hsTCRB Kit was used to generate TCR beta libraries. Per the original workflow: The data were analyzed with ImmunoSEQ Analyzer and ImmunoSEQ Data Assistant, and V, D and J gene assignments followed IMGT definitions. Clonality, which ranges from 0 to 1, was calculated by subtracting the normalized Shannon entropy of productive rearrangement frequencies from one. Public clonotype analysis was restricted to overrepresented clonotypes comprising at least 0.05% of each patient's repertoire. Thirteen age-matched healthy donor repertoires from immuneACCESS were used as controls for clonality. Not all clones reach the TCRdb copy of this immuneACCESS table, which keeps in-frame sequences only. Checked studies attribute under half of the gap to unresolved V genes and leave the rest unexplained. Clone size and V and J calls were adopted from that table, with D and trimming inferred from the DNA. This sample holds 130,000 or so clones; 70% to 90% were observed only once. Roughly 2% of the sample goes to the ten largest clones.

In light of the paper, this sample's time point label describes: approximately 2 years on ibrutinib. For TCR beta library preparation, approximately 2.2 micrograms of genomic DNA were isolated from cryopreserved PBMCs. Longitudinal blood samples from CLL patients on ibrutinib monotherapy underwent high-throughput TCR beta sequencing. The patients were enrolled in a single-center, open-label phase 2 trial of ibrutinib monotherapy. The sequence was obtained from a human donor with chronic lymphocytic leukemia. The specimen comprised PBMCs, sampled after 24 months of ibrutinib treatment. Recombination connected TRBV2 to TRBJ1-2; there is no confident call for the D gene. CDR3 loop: CASSTDGNAKGYTF. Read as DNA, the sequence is TGTGCCAGCAGTACAGACGGGAACGCAAAAGGCTACACCTTC.